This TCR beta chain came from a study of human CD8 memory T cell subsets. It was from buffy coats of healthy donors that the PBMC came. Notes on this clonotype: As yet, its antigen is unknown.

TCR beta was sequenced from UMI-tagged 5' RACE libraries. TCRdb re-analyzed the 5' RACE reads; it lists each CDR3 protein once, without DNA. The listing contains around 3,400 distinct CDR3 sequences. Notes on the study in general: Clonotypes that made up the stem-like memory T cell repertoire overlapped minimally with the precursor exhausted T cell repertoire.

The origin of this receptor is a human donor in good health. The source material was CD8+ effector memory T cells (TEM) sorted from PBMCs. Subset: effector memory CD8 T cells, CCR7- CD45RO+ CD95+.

CDR3 sequence: CATSSMETQYF. The J gene is TRBJ2-5, the V gene TRBV24-1. Germline V gives CDR1 KGHDR, CDR2 SFDVKD. The CDR3 has 11 residues.